This T cell receptor (beta chain) stems from a study of early T cells in non-severe SARS-CoV-2 infection. Across the study: Bulk RNA taken from unsorted whole blood was sequenced, leaving chains unpaired.

Study results and limitations: Database matching using VDJdb favored anti-spike CD8 responses, with private and CD4 specificities left missing.

The CDR3 totals 14 residues. With V trimmed by 5 bases and J by 2 bases, 5 bases remained unmatched. Germline-derived CDR1 and CDR2 are SGHTA and FQGNSA. At least ten counts were recorded for this clonotype. Its antigen is still unknown. The TCR library protocol attached unique molecular identifiers to the individual cDNA molecules. One entry per CDR3 protein results from TCRdb running MiXCR on the 5' RACE reads. The sample lists fewer than 50,000 distinct CDR3 sequences; around 4.1% were seen once. The TCR sequence derives from an adult who was a healthcare worker with PCR-confirmed SARS-CoV-2 infection or an uninfected control (not recorded which). The chain joins TRBV7-2 to TRBJ2-5; 7 bases line up with TRBD1. Sequencing used whole blood. The CDR3, as DNA: TGTGCCAGCAGCGGGGGACAGTTTCAAGAGACCCAGTACTTC. Amino acids: CASSGGQFQETQYF.